This T cell receptor (beta chain) comes out of a study of T cells in Graves' hyperthyroidism and ophthalmopathy. Study context: The initial diagnosis was the point when peripheral blood was collected, ahead of any treatment. Study-wide results and caveats: Patients with ophthalmopathy were separated from those with stable hyperthyroidism by a 13 V-J model.

This clonotype was seen at least ten times. Its antigen is not identified. Template material for amplifying TCR beta CDR3 regions consisted of RNA transcripts. The HTBI primer set was used in a first-round RT-PCR of the TCR CDR3. TCRdb fed the multiplex PCR reads into MiXCR, producing one record per CDR3 protein. The sample has 500,000 to 600,000 distinct CDR3 sequences; 16% are singletons. Diagnoses were made from clinical symptoms, serum measures (thyroxine and TRAb), thyroid ultrasound and orbital computed tomography. The ends lost 3 bases at V and 10 bases at J; junction bases unmatched: 5. CDR3 length equals 13 residues. The germline V gene encodes CDR1 DFQATT and CDR2 SNEGSKA (reference sequence).

Sample: blood. This receptor was identified in a woman younger than 35 with Graves' hyperthyroidism. The chain links TRBV20-1 to TRBJ2-1, with TRBD1 identical over 11 bases. CDR3 DNA sequence: TGCAGTGCTAGGCGGACAGGGGGCCGAGAGCAGTTCTTC. As protein: CSARRTGGREQFF.